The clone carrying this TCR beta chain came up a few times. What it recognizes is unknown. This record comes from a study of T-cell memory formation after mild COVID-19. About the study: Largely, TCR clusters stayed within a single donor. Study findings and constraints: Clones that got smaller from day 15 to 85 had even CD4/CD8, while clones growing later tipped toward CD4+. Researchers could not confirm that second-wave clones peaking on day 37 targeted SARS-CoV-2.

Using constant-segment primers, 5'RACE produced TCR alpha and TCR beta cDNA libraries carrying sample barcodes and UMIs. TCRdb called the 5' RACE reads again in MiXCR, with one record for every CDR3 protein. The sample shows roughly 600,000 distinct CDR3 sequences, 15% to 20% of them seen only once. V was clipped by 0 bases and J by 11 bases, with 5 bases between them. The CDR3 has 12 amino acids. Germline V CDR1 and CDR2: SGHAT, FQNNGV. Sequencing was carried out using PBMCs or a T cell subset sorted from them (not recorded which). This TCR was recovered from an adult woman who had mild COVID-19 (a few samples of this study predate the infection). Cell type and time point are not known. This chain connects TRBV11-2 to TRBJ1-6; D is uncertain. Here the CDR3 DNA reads TGTGCCAGCAGCTTAGAAGGGACACCCCTCCACTTT. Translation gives CASSLEGTPLHF.